The clone carrying this T cell receptor beta chain showed up many times. Sequencing was performed with immunoSEQ multiplex PCR; in TCRdb, only in-frame clones are kept and a portion is missing. This table has 130,000 or so clones, around 80% appearing once. The data are from a study of blood T cell repertoires in COVID-19. Study-wide context: The study drew acute and convalescent COVID-19 samples from the United States, Italy and Spain.

This CDR3 has 16 amino acids. Per germline, CDR1 SQVTM and CDR2 ANQGSEA. The V end was cut by 4 bases, the J end by 3 bases, with 20 bases between. The chain carries TRBV29-1 and TRBJ2-3; TRBD2 is a possible D gene (6 bases). Specimen: peripheral blood. This receptor was identified in a man in his 60s with active or convalescent COVID-19. The CDR3 DNA sequence: TGCAGCGTTGTGGAGTACGAGACTAGGGTTACAGATACGCAGTATTTT. It is translated as CSVVEYETRVTDTQYF.